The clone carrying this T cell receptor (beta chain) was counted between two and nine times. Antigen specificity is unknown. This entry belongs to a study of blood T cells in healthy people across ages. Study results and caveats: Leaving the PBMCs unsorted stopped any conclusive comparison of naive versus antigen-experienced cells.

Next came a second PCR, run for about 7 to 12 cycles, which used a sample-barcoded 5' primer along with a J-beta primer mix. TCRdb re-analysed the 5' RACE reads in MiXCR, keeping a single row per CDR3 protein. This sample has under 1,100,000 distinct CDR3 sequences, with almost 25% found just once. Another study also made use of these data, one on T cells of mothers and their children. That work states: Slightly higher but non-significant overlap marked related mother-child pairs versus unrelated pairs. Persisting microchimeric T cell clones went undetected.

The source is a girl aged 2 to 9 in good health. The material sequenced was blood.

CDR3 residues: CASRSTGEKLFF. The CDR3 nucleotides read TGTGCCAGCAGGTCGACAGGTGAAAAACTGTTTTTT. This rearrangement joins TRBV6-5 to TRBJ1-4; D is perhaps TRBD1 (6 bases). The germline gives CDR1 MNHEY, CDR2 SVGAGI. CDR3 length equals 12 residues. V shed 6 bases and J shed 7 bases, with 9 bases lying between them.